This TCR beta chain was captured in a study of siplizumab effects on memory and regulatory T cells. V was clipped by 11 bases and J by 8 bases; unmatched bases: 9. This CDR3 has 12 residues. Germline CDR1 is MNHNS and CDR2 is SASEGT. Sequenced by immunoSEQ multiplex PCR; TCRdb stores in-frame clones only, minus some. The table has some 100,000 clones, 91% seen once. This chain connects TRBV6-1 to TRBJ1-2; 9 bases line up with TRBD1. Source material: CD4+ T cells sorted from blood. The sequence came from a human donor in good health. Some clones in this sample may be carry-over from other donors' samples. The CDR3 sequence is CAGGQGTRGYTF. The DNA for the CDR3 is TGTGCCGGGGGACAGGGAACGAGGGGCTACACCTTC.